These 16 T cell receptor beta chains came from one sample sequenced in a study of CD8+ T cells in alopecia areata. The authors extracted RNA and reverse transcribed it into cDNA as the sequencing template. TCRdb's copy holds only in-frame clones and misses some; the assay was immunoSEQ multiplex PCR. Found here are some 220,000 clones, 50% to 70% of them singletons; the top ten hold approximately 1.4%. The treatment denotes: oral pan-JAK inhibitor, 5-10 mg twice daily. Sequencing used CD4+ T cells sorted from blood, obtained at week 4, from a patient treated with tofacitinib. Every receptor here comes from a human donor with alopecia areata.

A few counts support this clone. The rearrangement links TRBV28 to TRBJ2-1; D is perhaps TRBD2 (5 bases). The germline CDR1 and CDR2 sequences are MDHEN and SYDVKM. The CDR3 loop spans 13 amino acids. V was shortened by 5 bases and J by 10 bases, with 15 bases between the two germline ends. CDR3 sequence: CASSILRRKEQFF. In DNA, the CDR3 is TGTGCCAGCAGTATCTTGAGGAGGAAGGAGCAGTTCTTC.

The chain links TRBV29-1 to TRBJ2-3; D call uncertain. Germline-derived CDR1 and CDR2 are SQVTM and ANQGSEA. Trimming left V 3 bases short and J 2 bases short, with 9 bases between. The CDR3 spans 13 residues. CDR3 sequence: CSVEVDATDTQYF. The CDR3 bases are TGCAGCGTTGAGGTGGATGCCACAGATACGCAGTATTTT.

This chain joins TRBV25-1 and TRBJ1-1; 7 bases fit TRBD1. CDR3 length: 15 amino acids. CDR1 is MGHDK and CDR2 is SYGVNS in the germline V gene. The ends lost 4 bases at V and 3 bases at J; junction bases unmatched: 8. The CDR3 loop reads CASSVRQGLHTEAFF. CDR3 nucleotides: TGTGCCAGCAGTGTCCGACAGGGCTTACACACTGAAGCTTTCTTT.

The CDR3 region has the DNA TGCAGCGTTGAAGACCAGGCAGGCGGCGAGCAGTACTTC. Translated: CSVEDQAGGEQYF. The chain employs TRBV29-1 and TRBJ2-7; D ambiguous. Germline CDR1 and CDR2: SQVTM and ANQGSEA. The CDR3 extends over 13 amino acids. V lost 0 bases, J lost 6 bases, and 12 bases lay in between.

V gene TRBV30 combines with J gene TRBJ2-3; D not certain. Trimming removed 1 base at V and 6 bases at J, with 14 bases between. The length of the CDR3 is 14 residues. CDR1 is GTSNPN and CDR2 is SVGIG in the germline V gene (reference sequence). The CDR3 region is CAWSGTNLQDTQYF. DNA of the CDR3: TGTGCCTGGAGTGGTACCAACCTCCAGGATACGCAGTATTTT.

This clone was recorded a few times. V usage is TRBV7-9 and J usage is TRBJ1-5; D is unclear. Germline V gene sequence: CDR1 SEHNR, CDR2 FQNEAQ (reference sequence). The CDR3 covers 15 residues. The V and J ends lost 3 bases and 2 bases respectively, with 11 bases between them. In DNA, the CDR3 is TGTGCCAGCAGCTTTCGGAATTTACGCAATCAGCCCCAGCATTTT. Amino acid sequence: CASSFRNLRNQPQHF. Full variable domain (outside the CDR3, taken from reference TRBV7-9 and TRBJ1-5): DTGVSQNPRHKITKRGQNVTFRCDPISEHNRLYWYRQTLGQGPEFLTYFQNEAQLEKSRLLSDRFSAERPKGSFSTLEIQRTEQGDSAMYLCASSFRNLRNQPQHFGDGTRLSIL.

The chain uses TRBV20-1 and TRBJ2-3; D might be TRBD1 (6 bases). Germline V lookup: CDR1 DFQATT, CDR2 SNEGSKA (reference sequence). The CDR3 is 11 amino acids. The CDR3 sequence: CSQGSTDTQYF. The CDR3 coding sequence is TGCAGCCAGGGGAGCACAGATACGCAGTATTTT.

This clone turned up a few times. The chain uses TRBV6-5 and TRBJ2-3, with 9 bases lining up with TRBD1. Germline V gene data show CDR1 as MNHEY and CDR2 as SVGAGI. The V and J ends lost 8 bases and 3 bases, in that order; junction bases with no gene match: 3. This CDR3 comprises 13 residues. The CDR3 sequence is CASRDRVTDTQYF. CDR3 bases: TGTGCCAGCCGGGACAGGGTAACAGATACGCAGTATTTT.

Concerning this clone: The same CDR3 also results from other DNA sequences found in this sample. This chain links TRBV13 with TRBJ2-3; D possibly corresponds to TRBD1 (6 bases). The germline CDR1 and CDR2 sequences are PRHDT and FYEKMQ (reference sequence). V shed 5 bases and J shed 2 bases, with 11 bases lying between them. The CDR3 covers 14 residues. The CDR3 loop is CASSLGQITDTQYF. In nucleotides, the CDR3 is TGTGCCAGCAGCCTCGGACAGATCACAGATACGCAGTATTTT.

The chain joins TRBV29-1 to TRBJ1-1; a possible D gene is TRBD1 (5 bases). The ends were cut back, 6 bases at V and 0 bases at J, with 20 bases in the middle. Germline loops: CDR1 SQVTM, CDR2 ANQGSEA. The CDR3 covers 16 residues. CDR3 DNA: TGCAGCGTACCAAAAAGGGAGGGGTTCATGAACACTGAAGCTTTCTTT. Its translation: CSVPKREGFMNTEAFF.

The CDR3 sequence: CAISEPPGQGPGANVLTF. As DNA, the CDR3 is TGTGCCATCAGTGAGCCTCCGGGACAGGGCCCTGGGGCCAACGTCCTGACTTTC. The chain uses TRBV10-3 and TRBJ2-6; 9 positions match TRBD1. This CDR3 contains 18 residues. V lost 2 bases, J lost 2 bases, and 7 bases stayed unmatched. Germline assignment: CDR1 ENHRY and CDR2 SYGVKD.

J is TRBJ2-1 and V is TRBV28, with 7 bases matching TRBD2. The CDR3 runs 16 residues. The trim removed 7 bases at V and 2 bases at J, leaving 11 bases unmatched. CDR1 MDHEN and CDR2 SYDVKM come from the germline V gene. This CDR3 reads CASTSLAGVTYNEQFF. The CDR3 nucleotides are TGTGCCAGCACTTCATTGGCGGGGGTCACCTACAATGAGCAGTTCTTC.

The CDR3, as DNA: TGTGCCTGGAACCCGGGGTTGAGCTCCTACAATGAGCAGTTCTTC. Protein product: CAWNPGLSSYNEQFF. The V and J genes are TRBV30 and TRBJ2-1, with D perhaps matching TRBD2 (5 bases). From germline, CDR1 is GTSNPN and CDR2 SVGIG (reference sequence). The CDR3 is 15 residues long. The V end was cut by 4 bases, the J end by 0 bases, with 13 bases between. Drawing the rest from reference TRBV30 and TRBJ2-1, the complete variable domain is SQTIHQWPATLVQPVGSPLSLECTVEGTSNPNLYWYRQAAGRGLQLLFYSVGIGQISSEVPQNLSASRPQDRQFILSSKKLLLSDSGFYLCAWNPGLSSYNEQFFGPGTRLTVL.

The rearrangement uses TRBV2 and TRBJ2-3, with 8 bases identical to TRBD2. The trim removed 8 bases at V and 0 bases at J, leaving 7 bases unmatched. This CDR3 spans 15 amino acids. Germline CDR1 reads SNHLY; CDR2 reads FYNNEI. CDR3 sequence: CASSHLAGSTDTQYF. The CDR3 DNA sequence: TGTGCCAGCTCCCATTTAGCGGGGAGCACAGATACGCAGTATTTT. Drawing the rest from reference TRBV2 and TRBJ2-3, the complete variable domain is EPEVTQTPSHQVTQMGQEVILRCVPISNHLYFYWYRQILGQKVEFLVSFYNNEISEKSEIFDDQFSVERPDGSNFTLKIRSTKLEDSAMYFCASSHLAGSTDTQYFGPGTRLTVL.

This clone was counted once. This sequence joins TRBV5-1 and TRBJ1-1; D gene uncertain. The CDR3 contains 15 residues. The ends were cut back, 1 base at V and 1 base at J, with 11 bases in the middle. The germline V gene encodes CDR1 SGHRS and CDR2 YFSETQ. The CDR3 region is CASSLSNGGNTEAFF. The CDR3, as DNA: TGCGCCAGCAGCTTGAGTAATGGCGGGAACACTGAAGCTTTCTTT.

The rearrangement joins TRBV4-3 to TRBJ2-1; TRBD2 is a possible D gene (6 bases). Germline V gene sequence: CDR1 LGHNA, CDR2 YSLEER. The CDR3 contains 15 residues. Trimming removed 0 bases from V and 4 bases from J, with 10 bases in between. The CDR3 DNA is TGCGCCAGCAGCCAAGATTATGGGACTTACAATGAGCAGTTCTTC. As protein: CASSQDYGTYNEQFF.